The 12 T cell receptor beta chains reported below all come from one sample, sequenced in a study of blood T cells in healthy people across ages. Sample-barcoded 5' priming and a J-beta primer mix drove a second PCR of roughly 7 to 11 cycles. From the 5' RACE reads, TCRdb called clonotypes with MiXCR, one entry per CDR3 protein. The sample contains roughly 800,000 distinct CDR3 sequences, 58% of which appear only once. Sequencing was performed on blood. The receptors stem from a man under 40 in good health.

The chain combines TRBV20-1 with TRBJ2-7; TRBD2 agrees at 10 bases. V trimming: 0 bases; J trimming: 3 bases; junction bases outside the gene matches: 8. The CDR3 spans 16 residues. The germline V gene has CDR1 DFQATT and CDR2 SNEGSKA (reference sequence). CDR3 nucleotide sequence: TGCAGTGCTAGAGATCTCAGCGGGGGGGTGCTCTACGAGCAGTACTTC. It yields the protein CSARDLSGGVLYEQYF.

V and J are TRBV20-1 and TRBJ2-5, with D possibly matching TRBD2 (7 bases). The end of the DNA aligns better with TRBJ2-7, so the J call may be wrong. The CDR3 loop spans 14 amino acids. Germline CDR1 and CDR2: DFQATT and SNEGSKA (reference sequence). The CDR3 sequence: CSARRPGGVDEQYF. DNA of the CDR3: TGCAGTGCTAGACGGCCGGGGGGCGTCGACGAGCAGTACTTC.

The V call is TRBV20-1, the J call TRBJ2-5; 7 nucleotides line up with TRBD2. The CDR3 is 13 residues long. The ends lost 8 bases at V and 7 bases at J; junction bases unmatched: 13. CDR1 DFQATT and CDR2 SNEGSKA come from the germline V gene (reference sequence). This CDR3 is CSIPSTSLRTQYF. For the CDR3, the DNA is TGCAGTATACCGTCGACTAGCTTGCGGACCCAGTACTTC.

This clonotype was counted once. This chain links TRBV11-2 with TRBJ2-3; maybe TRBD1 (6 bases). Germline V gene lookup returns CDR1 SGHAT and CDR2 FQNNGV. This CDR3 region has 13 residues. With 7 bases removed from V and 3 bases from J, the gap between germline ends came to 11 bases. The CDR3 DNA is TGTGCCAGCACCGTACAGGGAACAGATACGCAGTATTTT. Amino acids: CASTVQGTDTQYF.

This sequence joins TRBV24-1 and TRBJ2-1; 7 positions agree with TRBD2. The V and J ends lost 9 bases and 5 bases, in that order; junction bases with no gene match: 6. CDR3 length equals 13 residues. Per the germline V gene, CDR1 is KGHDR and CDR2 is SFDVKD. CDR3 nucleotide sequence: TGTGCCACCGCGGGGGACCAAAACAATGAGCAGTTCTTC. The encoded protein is CATAGDQNNEQFF.

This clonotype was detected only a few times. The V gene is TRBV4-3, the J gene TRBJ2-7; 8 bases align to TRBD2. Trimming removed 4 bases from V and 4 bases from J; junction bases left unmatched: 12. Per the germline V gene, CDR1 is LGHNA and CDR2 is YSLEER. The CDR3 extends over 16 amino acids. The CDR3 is CASSLEAGTRVYEQYF. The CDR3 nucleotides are TGCGCCAGCAGCCTGGAAGCCGGGACTAGGGTATACGAGCAGTACTTC.

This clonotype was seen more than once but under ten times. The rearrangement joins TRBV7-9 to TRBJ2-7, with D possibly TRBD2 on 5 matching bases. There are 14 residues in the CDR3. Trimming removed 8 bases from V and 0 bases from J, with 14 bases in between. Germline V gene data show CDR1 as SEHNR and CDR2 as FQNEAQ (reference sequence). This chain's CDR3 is CASGGRRSSYEQYF. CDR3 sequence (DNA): TGTGCCAGCGGAGGACGGAGAAGCTCCTACGAGCAGTACTTC.

CDR3 loop: CASSLVSLTDKQFF. The CDR3 DNA is TGTGCCAGCAGCTTAGTGTCCTTGACGGACAAGCAGTTCTTC. This chain connects TRBV7-2 to TRBJ2-1; tentative D call: TRBD1 (5 bases). The CDR3 contains 14 residues. Germline V gives CDR1 SGHTA, CDR2 FQGNSA. V shed 1 base and J shed 11 bases, with 15 bases lying between them.

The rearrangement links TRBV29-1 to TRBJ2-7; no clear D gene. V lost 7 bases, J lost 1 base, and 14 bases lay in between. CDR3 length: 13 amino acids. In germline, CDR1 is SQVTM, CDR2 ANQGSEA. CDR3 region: CSAQSPRSYEQYF. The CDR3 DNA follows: TGCAGCGCACAATCACCAAGATCCTACGAGCAGTACTTC.

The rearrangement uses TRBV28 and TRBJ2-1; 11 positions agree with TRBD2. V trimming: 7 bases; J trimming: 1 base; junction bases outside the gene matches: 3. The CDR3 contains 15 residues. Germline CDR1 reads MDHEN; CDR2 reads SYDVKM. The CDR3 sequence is CASIGTSGSYNEQFF. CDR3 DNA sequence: TGTGCCAGCATCGGGACTAGCGGTTCCTACAATGAGCAGTTCTTC.

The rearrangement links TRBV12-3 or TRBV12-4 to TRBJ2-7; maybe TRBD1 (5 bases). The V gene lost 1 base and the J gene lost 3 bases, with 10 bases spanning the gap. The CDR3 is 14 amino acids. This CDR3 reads CASSLGDSYYEQYF. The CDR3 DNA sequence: TGTGCCAGCAGTTTAGGAGACAGTTACTACGAGCAGTACTTC.

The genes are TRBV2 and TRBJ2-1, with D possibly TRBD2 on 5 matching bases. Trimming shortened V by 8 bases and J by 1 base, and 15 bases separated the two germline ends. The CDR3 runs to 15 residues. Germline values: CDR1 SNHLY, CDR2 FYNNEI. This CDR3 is CASGVRENSYNEQFF. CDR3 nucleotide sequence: TGTGCCAGCGGCGTCCGGGAAAATTCCTACAATGAGCAGTTCTTC.